The 19 T cell receptor beta chains listed next were all sequenced from one sample in a study of blood T cell repertoires in COVID-19. The method was immunoSEQ multiplex PCR; TCRdb's version includes in-frame clones alone and lacks a portion of them. The table has roughly 55,000 clones, approximately 80% seen once. Sequencing was carried out using peripheral blood. The receptor set was obtained from a human donor in a cohort sampled during active COVID-19.

This clone was observed a few times. The chain carries TRBV28 and TRBJ2-5; 14 bases fit TRBD2. CDR3 size: 16 residues. The V and J ends lost 6 bases and 5 bases, in that order; junction bases with no gene match: 8. In germline, CDR1 is MDHEN, CDR2 SYDVKM. The CDR3 sequence: CASRSGLAGVRETQYF. The CDR3 nucleotides are TGTGCCAGCAGGTCGGGACTAGCGGGAGTAAGGGAGACCCAGTACTTC.

This clone was observed once. V usage is TRBV5-5 and J usage is TRBJ2-7, with a weak D call TRBD2 (5 bases). Trimming left V 6 bases short and J 1 base short, with 11 bases between. The germline gives CDR1 SGHKS, CDR2 YYEKEE (reference sequence). CDR3 size: 13 residues. The CDR3, as DNA: TGTGCCAGCACCCACGGGAATTCCTACGAGCAGTACTTC. Its translation: CASTHGNSYEQYF.

The chain recombines TRBV18 with TRBJ1-1, with 8 bases aligning to TRBD1. CDR3 length: 15 residues. In germline, CDR1 is KGHSH, CDR2 LQKENI. Trimming removed 5 bases from V and 8 bases from J; junction bases left unmatched: 13. CDR3 DNA: TGTGCCAGCTCAAGGGACAGGTGGGAGAAAGGGGAAGCTTTCTTT. Translated: CASSRDRWEKGEAFF.

The gene calls are TRBV19 and TRBJ2-2; TRBD1 matches at 9 bases. The CDR3 covers 14 residues. V was pared by 7 bases and J by 6 bases, with 6 bases of the junction left unmatched. The germline V gene encodes CDR1 LNHDA and CDR2 SQIVND (reference sequence). As DNA, the CDR3 is TGTGCCAGTAAGAGGGACAGGGATTCCGGGGAGCTGTTTTTT. Translation gives CASKRDRDSGELFF.

This chain connects TRBV9 to TRBJ2-7, with 7 nucleotides matching TRBD1. V dropped 3 bases and J dropped 5; count of bases not matched to a gene: 11. The CDR3 has 15 amino acids. CDR1 and CDR2 from the germline V gene are SGDLS and YYNGEE. The CDR3 here is CASSGPQGIADEQYF. CDR3 nucleotides: TGTGCCAGCAGCGGCCCACAGGGGATCGCCGACGAGCAGTACTTC.

The chain joins TRBV28 to TRBJ2-3, with 8 bases fitting TRBD2. V gave up 3 bases and J gave up 4 bases; unmatched junction bases: 6. The CDR3 contains 15 residues. CDR1 is MDHEN and CDR2 is SYDVKM in the germline V gene. The CDR3 nucleotides read TGTGCCAGCAGTTTTGTCGGGAGGGGCCCAGATACGCAGTATTTT. Amino acids: CASSFVGRGPDTQYF.

The chain is built from TRBV6-2 or TRBV6-3 and TRBJ2-7, with D perhaps assigned TRBD1 or TRBD2 (7 bases each). The germline V gene has CDR1 MNHEY and CDR2 SVGEGT. V was cut by 6 bases and J by 3 bases, with 12 bases left in between. The CDR3 consists of 13 residues. The CDR3 DNA is TGTGCCAGCAGCCAGGGGGGGGGCTACGAGCAGTACTTC. Amino acid sequence: CASSQGGGYEQYF.

This rearrangement joins TRBV5-1 to TRBJ2-7; D is perhaps TRBD1 (6 bases). This CDR3 is 13 amino acids long. In germline, CDR1 is SGHRS, CDR2 YFSETQ. Trimming shortened V by 1 base and J by 6 bases, and 11 bases separated the two germline ends. The CDR3 region is CASSLPQGLEQYF. DNA of the CDR3: TGCGCCAGCAGCTTGCCCCAGGGGCTCGAGCAGTACTTC.

The rearrangement uses TRBV29-1 and TRBJ2-3; no reliable D call. This CDR3 is built from 11 residues. Trimming removed 7 bases at V and 3 bases at J, with 8 bases between. Looked up from germline, CDR1 is SQVTM and CDR2 is ANQGSEA. CDR3 amino acids: CSARTTDTQYF. Here the CDR3 DNA reads TGCAGCGCCCGTACAACAGATACGCAGTATTTT.

The chain is built from TRBV19 and TRBJ1-5; TRBD1 matches at 9 bases. The CDR3 is 15 amino acids. Germline V CDR1 and CDR2: LNHDA, SQIVND (reference sequence). The V and J ends lost 4 bases and 7 bases, in that order; junction bases with no gene match: 8. CDR3: CASSTSGTGNQPQHF. The DNA for the CDR3 is TGTGCCAGTAGTACCTCCGGGACAGGGAACCAGCCCCAGCATTTT.

This chain uses TRBV5-1 with TRBJ2-7, with D perhaps matching TRBD1 (5 bases). The germline V and J ends were trimmed by 4 bases and 4 bases, with 12 bases remaining between them. Germline assignment: CDR1 SGHRS and CDR2 YFSETQ. This CDR3 spans 13 amino acids. The DNA of the CDR3 is TGCGCCAGCAGCGGGCAGGGCGGATACGAGCAGTACTTC. Residues: CASSGQGGYEQYF.

The chain carries TRBV28 and TRBJ2-7; 7 nucleotides align to TRBD1. The CDR3 has 17 residues. Germline assignment: CDR1 MDHEN and CDR2 SYDVKM. Losses at the gene ends were 6 bases for V and 2 bases for J; bases not matched to a gene: 16. The CDR3 region is CASRHTLGTARTYEQYF. Written as DNA, the CDR3 is TGTGCCAGCAGGCACACGCTCGGGACAGCCAGAACCTACGAGCAGTACTTC.

The V call is TRBV18, the J call TRBJ2-2, with D possibly matching TRBD2 (5 bases). Germline CDR1 is KGHSH and CDR2 is LQKENI. This CDR3 is built from 15 residues. V lost 6 bases, J lost 4 bases, and 15 bases lay in between. The CDR3 DNA reads TGTGCCAGCTCTACCACCCCGGGGATCACCGGGGAGCTGTTTTTT. Protein sequence: CASSTTPGITGELFF.

The chain carries TRBV28 and TRBJ1-2; 12 bases map to TRBD1. This CDR3 has 16 amino acids. V was pared by 1 base and J by 3 bases, with 3 bases of the junction left unmatched. The germline V gene has CDR1 MDHEN and CDR2 SYDVKM. The DNA of the CDR3 is TGTGCCAGCAGTTTATTGGGGACAGGGGGCGACTATGGCTACACCTTC. Amino acid sequence: CASSLLGTGGDYGYTF.

The chain carries TRBV12-3 or TRBV12-4 and TRBJ1-1, with D uncertain. This CDR3 is built from 13 residues. The V end lost 2 bases, the J end lost 10 bases, and 14 bases lay between the germline ends. In DNA form, the CDR3 reads TGTGCCAGCAGTTTAATTTTCTCCCGGAGAGCTTTCTTT. Amino acid sequence: CASSLIFSRRAFF.

The rearrangement uses TRBV3-1 (or the pseudogene TRBV3-2) and TRBJ2-2; D is ambiguous. In germline, CDR1 is LGHDT, CDR2 YNNKEL (reference sequence). The CDR3 extends over 12 amino acids. The V and J ends lost 4 bases and 5 bases respectively, with 5 bases between them. CDR3 in DNA: TGTGCCAGCAGCCCGTATACCGGGGAGCTGTTTTTT. It translates to CASSPYTGELFF.

This rearrangement joins TRBV7-8 to TRBJ2-7; no reliable D call. The CDR3 extends over 13 amino acids. Germline-derived CDR1 and CDR2 are SGHVS and FQNEAQ. V lost 4 bases, J lost 3 bases, and 10 bases lay in between. Here the CDR3 DNA reads TGTGCCAGCAGCTGGGCAAGGAACTACGAGCAGTACTTC. The encoded protein is CASSWARNYEQYF. Drawing the rest from reference TRBV7-8 and TRBJ2-7, the complete variable domain is GAGVSQSPRYKVAKRGQDVALRCDPISGHVSLFWYQQALGQGPEFLTYFQNEAQLDKSGLPSDRFFAERPEGSVSTLKIQRTQQEDSAVYLCASSWARNYEQYFGPGTRLTVT.

This chain uses TRBV18 with TRBJ2-1; TRBD2 matches at 8 bases. V dropped 3 bases and J dropped 6; count of bases not matched to a gene: 7. The length of the CDR3 is 15 residues. Germline CDR1 is KGHSH and CDR2 is LQKENI. DNA for the CDR3: TGTGCCAGCTCACCGAGCGGGGGAGGGGGCAATGAGCAGTTCTTC. Its protein is CASSPSGGGGNEQFF.

The chain recombines TRBV6-2 or TRBV6-3 with TRBJ2-7; TRBD2 might be the D (6 bases). With 4 bases removed from V and 2 bases from J, the gap between germline ends came to 18 bases. In germline, CDR1 is MNHEY, CDR2 SVGEGT. CDR3 length equals 16 residues. The CDR3 DNA sequence: TGTGCCAGCAGTTCCCCTGAATGGGACTCCACCTACGAGCAGTACTTC. It is translated as CASSSPEWDSTYEQYF.